The next 26 T cell receptor beta chains were all read from a single sample in a study of PD-L1 blockade in urothelial cancer. Sequencing used immunoSEQ multiplex PCR; TCRdb keeps in-frame clones, though not all of them. In the table there are about 79,000 clones, around 85% of which are singletons. Time point of the sample: pretreatment peripheral blood. The specimen was PBMCs, collected around atezolizumab (anti-PD-L1) treatment. The receptors shown here come from a man in his fifties or sixties with urothelial cancer.

J is TRBJ2-5 and V is TRBV9; D may be TRBD2 (6 bases). Trimming left V 4 bases short and J 9 bases short, with 19 bases between. From germline, CDR1 is SGDLS and CDR2 YYNGEE. This CDR3 contains 14 residues. The CDR3 loop reads CASSPSRFRDSQYF. In DNA, the CDR3 is TGTGCCAGCAGCCCAAGTAGGTTCCGGGACTCCCAGTACTTC.

The rearrangement uses TRBV6-5 and TRBJ2-5; no firm D call. Between the trimmed V and J ends, which lost 6 bases and 2 bases, there was a span of 16 bases. Germline assignment: CDR1 MNHEY and CDR2 SVGAGI. This CDR3 has 15 residues. CDR3 coding DNA: TGTGCCAGCAGCTTACGGAGCACCTTACAAGAGACCCAGTACTTC. Its translation: CASSLRSTLQETQYF.

This chain links TRBV7-8 with TRBJ1-6, with D unclear. V lost 7 bases and J 9 bases, leaving 22 bases between the germline ends. CDR1 is SGHVS and CDR2 is FQNEAQ in the germline V gene. The CDR3 contains 16 residues. The CDR3 coding sequence is TGTGCCAGCATCTTGACGGCAAGCGCCCTAGGTTCACCCCTCCACTTT. Amino acids: CASILTASALGSPLHF.

V and J are TRBV5-6 and TRBJ1-4, with TRBD1 matching over 7 bases. J was trimmed by 0 bases and V by 1 base; bases with no gene match: 0. In germline, CDR1 is SGHDT, CDR2 YYEEEE. CDR3 length: 15 amino acids. The CDR3 sequence is CASSLTGATNEKLFF. The CDR3, as DNA: TGTGCCAGCAGCTTGACAGGGGCAACTAATGAAAAACTGTTTTTT.

Of note for this clone: A read error may produce the germline difference seen at one junction end. The rearrangement joins TRBV7-7 to TRBJ2-2; D is unclear. Germline V gene data show CDR1 as SSHAT and CDR2 as FNYEAQ (reference sequence). This CDR3 spans 14 amino acids. The DNA of the CDR3 is TGTGCTAGCAGCTTAGTAACAGACACCGGGGAGCTGTTTTTT. Encoded protein: CASSLVTDTGELFF.

The chain couples TRBV7-3 to TRBJ2-2, with 8 bases identical to TRBD1. This CDR3 is built from 15 residues. V was pared by 5 bases and J by 4 bases, with 6 bases of the junction left unmatched. Germline CDR1 is SGHTA and CDR2 is FQGTGA. The CDR3 here is CASSPRQGFTGELFF. The CDR3 DNA reads as TGTGCCAGCAGCCCCCGACAGGGGTTCACCGGGGAGCTGTTTTTT.

Regarding this clone: At one end, the junction sequence differs from germline, possibly due to a read error. V and J are TRBV7-8 and TRBJ2-5; 8 bases align to TRBD1. This CDR3 is 13 amino acids long. Germline values: CDR1 SGHVS, CDR2 FQNEAQ. CDR3 residues: CASRLDRGETQYF. CDR3 nucleotides: TGTGCCAGCAGATTAGACAGGGGAGAGACCCAGTACTTC.

This chain joins TRBV28 and TRBJ1-1; D remains unclear. Germline V gene sequence: CDR1 MDHEN, CDR2 SYDVKM. The CDR3 is 11 amino acids. Deletions cut 4 bases from V and 11 bases from J, with 11 bases between. The CDR3 protein is CASSSSQAAFF. The CDR3 DNA follows: TGTGCCAGCAGTTCCTCCCAGGCGGCTTTCTTT. Supplemented by reference TRBV28 and TRBJ1-1, the full variable domain reads DVKVTQSSRYLVKRTGEKVFLECVQDMDHENMFWYRQDPGLGLRLIYFSYDVKMKEKGDIPEGYSVSREKKERFSLILESASTNQTSMYLCASSSSQAAFFGQGTRLTVV.

This chain uses TRBV30 with TRBJ2-2, with 8 bases fitting TRBD2. The CDR3 sequence is 17 residues long. With V trimmed by 0 bases and J by 3 bases, 9 bases remained unmatched. Germline CDR1 is GTSNPN and CDR2 is SVGIG (reference sequence). The DNA of the CDR3 is TGTGCCTGGAGTGTACTAGGAGCGGGGGATTACACCGGGGAGCTGTTTTTT. Translation: CAWSVLGAGDYTGELFF.

The chain has TRBV7-9 and TRBJ2-5; tentative D call: TRBD2 (7 bases). Germline V gene lookup returns CDR1 SEHNR and CDR2 FQNEAQ (reference sequence). V lost 5 bases and J lost 5, with 18 bases in between. The CDR3 is 15 amino acids. The DNA of the CDR3 is TGTGCCAGCAGCCCGCTGGGCGGGGGCGGTGAGACCCAGTACTTC. Amino acid sequence: CASSPLGGGGETQYF. Supplemented by reference TRBV7-9 and TRBJ2-5, the full variable domain reads DTGVSQNPRHKITKRGQNVTFRCDPISEHNRLYWYRQTLGQGPEFLTYFQNEAQLEKSRLLSDRFSAERPKGSFSTLEIQRTEQGDSAMYLCASSPLGGGGETQYFGPGTRLLVL.

This chain joins TRBV11-3 and TRBJ1-1; maybe TRBD1 (5 bases). Per the germline V gene, CDR1 is SGHNT and CDR2 is YENEEA. The V gene lost 6 bases and the J gene lost 0 bases, with 11 bases spanning the gap. The CDR3 extends over 14 amino acids. The CDR3 is CASSWNRLNTEAFF. Here the CDR3 DNA reads TGTGCCAGCAGTTGGAACAGGCTGAACACTGAAGCTTTCTTT. Filled out from reference TRBV11-3 and TRBJ1-1, the complete variable domain reads EAGVVQSPRYKIIEKKQPVAFWCNPISGHNTLYWYLQNLGQGPELLIRYENEEAVDDSQLPKDRFSAERLKGVDSTLKIQPAELGDSAVYLCASSWNRLNTEAFFGQGTRLTVV.

To note about this clone: This clone may be a read error of a much larger clone one base away. Written as DNA, the CDR3 is TGTGCCATCGGTGAAGGGCCGGGGGAGGGCTCCTACGAGCAGTACTTC. Protein product: CAIGEGPGEGSYEQYF. The chain joins TRBV10-3 to TRBJ2-7, with 7 bases aligning to TRBD2. The CDR3 is 16 amino acids. The germline CDR1 and CDR2 sequences are ENHRY and SYGVKD.

The V gene is TRBV5-6, the J gene TRBJ2-7, with TRBD1 matching over 7 bases. Germline V gene lookup returns CDR1 SGHDT and CDR2 YYEEEE. CDR3 length: 16 residues. With V trimmed by 5 bases and J by 1 base, 12 bases remained unmatched. In nucleotides, the CDR3 is TGTGCCAGCAGGTCAGCGGACAGGCCGAATTCCTACGAGCAGTACTTC. Amino acids: CASRSADRPNSYEQYF.

The gene calls are TRBV30 and TRBJ1-5; D is perhaps TRBD1 (6 bases). The CDR3 spans 14 residues. Trimming took 0 bases from V and 8 from J, leaving 14 bases between them. Germline-derived CDR1 and CDR2 are GTSNPN and SVGIG (reference sequence). CDR3 in DNA: TGTGCCTGGAGTGTTAATAGGGGGGGTAAGCCCCAGCATTTT. Protein product: CAWSVNRGGKPQHF.

The chain carries TRBV2 and TRBJ2-3, with 10 positions matching TRBD2. The germline V gene has CDR1 SNHLY and CDR2 FYNNEI. This CDR3 region has 14 residues. After removal of 5 bases from V and 5 bases from J, the junction contained 4 bases not matched to a gene. This chain's CDR3 is CASSRTSGGDTQYF. The CDR3 nucleotides read TGTGCCAGCAGTCGGACTAGCGGAGGAGATACGCAGTATTTT.

On this clone itself: The sample contains more than one DNA sequence encoding this CDR3. The chain uses TRBV5-1 and TRBJ2-1, with 9 bases identical to TRBD1. J lost 10 bases, V lost 4 bases, and 3 bases had no gene match. The CDR3 sequence is 12 residues long. Germline CDR1 is SGHRS and CDR2 is YFSETQ. The CDR3 DNA reads TGCGCCAGCAGCCGGGACAGGGACGAGCAGTTCTTC. Its translation: CASSRDRDEQFF.

This sequence joins TRBV15 and TRBJ2-3, with a weak D call TRBD2 (5 bases). Trimming removed 5 bases at V and 1 base at J, with 16 bases between. Germline V lookup: CDR1 LNHNV, CDR2 YYDKDF (reference sequence). The CDR3 length is 16 residues. Here the CDR3 reads CATSPQIATRTDTQYF. DNA for the CDR3: TGTGCCACCAGCCCCCAGATAGCGACCCGCACAGATACGCAGTATTTT.

CDR3 coding DNA: TGCAGCGTTGAAGGGGGACAGAAAAACTATGGCTACACCTTC. Its translation: CSVEGGQKNYGYTF. The chain links TRBV29-1 to TRBJ1-2; TRBD1 matches 7 bases. CDR1 SQVTM and CDR2 ANQGSEA come from the germline V gene. Germline trimming cut 1 base from V and 2 bases from J; bases unmatched to any gene: 4. The CDR3 contains 14 residues. Together with reference TRBV29-1 and TRBJ1-2, the CDR3 gives the full variable domain: SAVISQKPSRDICQRGTSLTIQCQVDSQVTMMFWYRQQPGQSLTLIATANQGSEATYESGFVIDKFPISRPNLTFSTLTVSNMSPEDSSIYLCSVEGGQKNYGYTFGSGTRLTVV.

The rearrangement joins TRBV6-1 to TRBJ2-5; 9 bases line up with TRBD2. This CDR3 comprises 15 residues. The V gene's germline CDR1 is MNHNS and CDR2 SASEGT. Unmatched junction bases numbered 7, after V lost 7 bases and J lost 1 base. DNA for the CDR3: TGTGCCAGCAAGATAGCGGGGGCCGGCCAAGAGACCCAGTACTTC. Its protein product is CASKIAGAGQETQYF.

The gene calls are TRBV14 and TRBJ1-2; D remains ambiguous. Trimming removed 4 bases at V and 7 bases at J, with 13 bases between. This CDR3 has 13 residues. Looked up from germline, CDR1 is SGHDN and CDR2 is FVKESK. The CDR3 here is CASSPTISVGYTF. CDR3 nucleotides: TGTGCCAGCAGCCCAACGATATCAGTTGGCTACACCTTC.

J is TRBJ1-1 and V is TRBV5-1, with a possible D match to TRBD1 (5 bases). The CDR3 has 16 residues. V was pared by 3 bases and J by 0 bases, with 15 bases between. Germline loops: CDR1 SGHRS, CDR2 YFSETQ. CDR3 protein: CASSSRDSSLNTEAFF. CDR3 bases: TGCGCCAGCAGCTCCCGAGACAGCTCACTGAACACTGAAGCTTTCTTT. Full variable domain (rest looked up from reference TRBV5-1 and TRBJ1-1): KAGVTQTPRYLIKTRGQQVTLSCSPISGHRSVSWYQQTPGQGLQFLFEYFSETQRNKGNFPGRFSGRQFSNSRSEMNVSTLELGDSALYLCASSSRDSSLNTEAFFGQGTRLTVV.

This clone came up a few times. As DNA, the CDR3 is TGTGCCAGCAGCTTTGCGGGGGGTGGCACAGATACGCAGTATTTT. Residues: CASSFAGGGTDTQYF. The chain carries TRBV9 and TRBJ2-3, with 8 positions matching TRBD2. The CDR3 runs 15 residues. V gave up 4 bases and J gave up 1 base; unmatched junction bases: 5. Germline V gene data show CDR1 as SGDLS and CDR2 as YYNGEE.

The chain links TRBV6-1 to TRBJ2-7; 8 bases map to TRBD1. The CDR3 is 13 amino acids. With 6 bases clipped from V and 7 bases from J, the junction kept 8 bases outside the gene matches. Looked up from germline, CDR1 is MNHNS and CDR2 is SASEGT. The CDR3 sequence: CASRTTGESEQYF. The DNA of the CDR3 is TGTGCCAGCAGAACGACAGGGGAATCTGAGCAGTACTTC.

This chain connects TRBV7-8 to TRBJ2-1; 8 bases line up with TRBD2. This CDR3 contains 13 residues. V lost 5 bases to trimming and J lost 9 bases; unmatched junction nucleotides: 6. The V gene's germline CDR1 is SGHVS and CDR2 FQNEAQ. CDR3 amino acids: CASSQTSVSEQFF. The CDR3 bases are TGTGCCAGCAGCCAGACTAGCGTTAGTGAGCAGTTCTTC. Using reference TRBV7-8 and TRBJ2-1 for the parts outside the CDR3, the full variable domain is GAGVSQSPRYKVAKRGQDVALRCDPISGHVSLFWYQQALGQGPEFLTYFQNEAQLDKSGLPSDRFFAERPEGSVSTLKIQRTQQEDSAVYLCASSQTSVSEQFFGPGTRLTVL.

V gene TRBV9 combines with J gene TRBJ2-2; 9 bases fit TRBD2. Germline V gives CDR1 SGDLS, CDR2 YYNGEE. The CDR3 length is 17 residues. The ends lost 4 bases at V and 7 bases at J; junction bases unmatched: 14. The CDR3 is CASSPKMAGGEVGELFF. As DNA, the CDR3 is TGTGCCAGCAGCCCCAAGATGGCGGGGGGGGAGGTCGGGGAGCTGTTTTTT.

This clone was counted a single time. The CDR3 loop is CASSPDRAGSQTQYF. CDR3 nucleotide sequence: TGTGCCAGCAGCCCGGACAGGGCAGGATCCCAGACCCAGTACTTC. The chain joins TRBV11-2 to TRBJ2-5; 8 bases agree with TRBD1. The CDR3 length is 15 residues. V shed 5 bases and J 6 bases; nucleotides not matched to a gene: 11. Germline V gene sequence: CDR1 SGHAT, CDR2 FQNNGV.